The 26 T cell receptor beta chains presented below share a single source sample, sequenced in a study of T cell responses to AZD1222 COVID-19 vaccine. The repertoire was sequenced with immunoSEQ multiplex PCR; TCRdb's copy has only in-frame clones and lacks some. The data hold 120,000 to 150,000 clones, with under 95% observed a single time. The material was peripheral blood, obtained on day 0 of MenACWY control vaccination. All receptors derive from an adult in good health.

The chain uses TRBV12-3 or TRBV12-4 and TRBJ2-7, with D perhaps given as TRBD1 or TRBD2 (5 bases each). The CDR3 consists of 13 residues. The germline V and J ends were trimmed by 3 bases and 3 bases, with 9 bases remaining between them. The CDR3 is CASSLGPSYEQYF. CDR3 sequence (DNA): TGTGCCAGCAGTTTGGGACCGAGCTACGAGCAGTACTTC.

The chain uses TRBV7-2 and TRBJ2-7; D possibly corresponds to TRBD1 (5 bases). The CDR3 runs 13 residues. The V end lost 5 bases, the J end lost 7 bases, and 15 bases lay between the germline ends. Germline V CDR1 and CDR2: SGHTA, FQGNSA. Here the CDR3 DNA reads TGTGCCAGCAGCCCCGGGCTGGGGCCAGAGCAGTACTTC. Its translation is CASSPGLGPEQYF.

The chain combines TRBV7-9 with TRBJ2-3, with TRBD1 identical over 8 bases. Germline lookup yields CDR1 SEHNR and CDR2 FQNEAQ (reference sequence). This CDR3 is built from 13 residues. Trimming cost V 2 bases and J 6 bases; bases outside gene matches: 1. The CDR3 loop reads CASSLNRGDTQYF. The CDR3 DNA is TGTGCCAGCAGCTTAAACAGGGGGGATACGCAGTATTTT.

CDR3 DNA sequence: TGTGCCAGCAGCCCTCTCGGGTCCGCGAACACCGGGGAGCTGTTTTTT. This sequence encodes CASSPLGSANTGELFF. The genes are TRBV7-9 and TRBJ2-2; D is uncertain. CDR1 and CDR2 (germline): SEHNR, FQNEAQ (reference sequence). The CDR3 runs 16 residues. V shed 5 bases and J shed 0 bases, with 13 bases lying between them.

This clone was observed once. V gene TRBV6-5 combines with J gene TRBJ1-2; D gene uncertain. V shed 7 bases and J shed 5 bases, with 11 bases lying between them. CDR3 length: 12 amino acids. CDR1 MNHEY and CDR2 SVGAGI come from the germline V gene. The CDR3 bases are TGTGCCAGCACTCGGACTGAGTATGGCTACACCTTC. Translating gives CASTRTEYGYTF.

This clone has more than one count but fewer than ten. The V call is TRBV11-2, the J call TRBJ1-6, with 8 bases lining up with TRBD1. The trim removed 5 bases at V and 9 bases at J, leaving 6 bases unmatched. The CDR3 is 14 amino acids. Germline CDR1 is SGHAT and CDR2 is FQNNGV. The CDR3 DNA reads TGTGCCAGCAGCCCCGGACAGGGCTCTTCACCCCTCCACTTT. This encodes CASSPGQGSSPLHF. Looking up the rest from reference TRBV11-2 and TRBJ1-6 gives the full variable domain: EAGVAQSPRYKIIEKRQSVAFWCNPISGHATLYWYQQILGQGPKLLIQFQNNGVVDDSQLPKDRFSAERLKGVDSTLKIQPAKLEDSAVYLCASSPGQGSSPLHFGNGTRLTVT.

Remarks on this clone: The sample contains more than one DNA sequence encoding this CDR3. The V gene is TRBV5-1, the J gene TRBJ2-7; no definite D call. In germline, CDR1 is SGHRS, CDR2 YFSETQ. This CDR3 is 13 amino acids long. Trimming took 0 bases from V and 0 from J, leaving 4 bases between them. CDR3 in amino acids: CASSLASSYEQYF. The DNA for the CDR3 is TGCGCCAGCAGCTTGGCAAGCTCCTACGAGCAGTACTTC. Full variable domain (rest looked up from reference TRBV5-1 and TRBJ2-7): KAGVTQTPRYLIKTRGQQVTLSCSPISGHRSVSWYQQTPGQGLQFLFEYFSETQRNKGNFPGRFSGRQFSNSRSEMNVSTLELGDSALYLCASSLASSYEQYFGPGTRLTVT.

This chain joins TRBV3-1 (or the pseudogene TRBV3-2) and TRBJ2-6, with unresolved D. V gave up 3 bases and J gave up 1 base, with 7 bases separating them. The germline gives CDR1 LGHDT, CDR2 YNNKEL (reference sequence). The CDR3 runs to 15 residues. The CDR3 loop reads CASSHSDSGANVLTF. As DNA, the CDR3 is TGTGCCAGCAGCCACTCGGATTCTGGGGCCAACGTCCTGACTTTC.

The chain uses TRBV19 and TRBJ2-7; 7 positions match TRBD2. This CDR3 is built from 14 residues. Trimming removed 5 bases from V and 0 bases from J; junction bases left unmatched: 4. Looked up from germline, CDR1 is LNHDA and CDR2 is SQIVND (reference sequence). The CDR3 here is CASSWGGSSYEQYF. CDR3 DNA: TGTGCCAGTAGTTGGGGGGGATCCTCCTACGAGCAGTACTTC.

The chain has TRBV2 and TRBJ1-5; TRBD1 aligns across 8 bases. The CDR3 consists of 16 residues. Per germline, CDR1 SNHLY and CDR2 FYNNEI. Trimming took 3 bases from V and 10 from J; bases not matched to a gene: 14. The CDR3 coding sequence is TGTGCCAGCAGTGATTGGAGTAACAGGGGGATCCACCCCCAGCATTTT. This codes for CASSDWSNRGIHPQHF.

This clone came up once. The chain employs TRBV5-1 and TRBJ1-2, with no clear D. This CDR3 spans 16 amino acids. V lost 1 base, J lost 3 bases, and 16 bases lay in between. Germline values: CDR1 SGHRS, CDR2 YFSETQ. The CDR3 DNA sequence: TGCGCCAGCAGCTTGTTGGGTTTTGGAAATGACTATGGCTACACCTTC. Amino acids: CASSLLGFGNDYGYTF.

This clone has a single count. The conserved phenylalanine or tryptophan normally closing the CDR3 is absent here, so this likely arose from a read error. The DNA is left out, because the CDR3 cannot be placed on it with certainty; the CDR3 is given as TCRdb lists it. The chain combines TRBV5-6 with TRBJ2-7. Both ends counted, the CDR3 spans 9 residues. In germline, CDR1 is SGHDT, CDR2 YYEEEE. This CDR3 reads CASSFTFAC.

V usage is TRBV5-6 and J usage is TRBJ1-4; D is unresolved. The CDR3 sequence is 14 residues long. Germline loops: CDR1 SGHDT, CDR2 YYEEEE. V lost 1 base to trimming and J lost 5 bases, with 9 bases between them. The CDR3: CASSLFSENEKLFF. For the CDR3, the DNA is TGTGCCAGCAGCTTGTTTTCGGAGAATGAAAAACTGTTTTTT. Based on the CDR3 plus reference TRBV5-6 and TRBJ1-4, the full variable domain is DAGVTQSPTHLIKTRGQQVTLRCSPKSGHDTVSWYQQALGQGPQFIFQYYEEEERQRGNFPDRFSGHQFPNYSSELNVNALLLGDSALYLCASSLFSENEKLFFGSGTQLSVL.

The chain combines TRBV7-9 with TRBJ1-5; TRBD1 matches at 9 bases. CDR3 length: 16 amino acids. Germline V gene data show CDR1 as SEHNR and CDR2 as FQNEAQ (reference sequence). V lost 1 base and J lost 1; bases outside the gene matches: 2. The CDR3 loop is CASSLDGTGSNQPQHF. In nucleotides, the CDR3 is TGTGCCAGCAGCTTAGATGGGACAGGGAGCAATCAGCCCCAGCATTTT.

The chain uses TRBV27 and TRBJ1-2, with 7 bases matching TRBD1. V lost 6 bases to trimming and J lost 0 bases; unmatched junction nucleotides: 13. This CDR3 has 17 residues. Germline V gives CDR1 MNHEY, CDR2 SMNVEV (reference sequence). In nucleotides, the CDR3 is TGTGCCAGCAGCCTCAACACAGGGGTAGTAGCTAACTATGGCTACACCTTC. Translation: CASSLNTGVVANYGYTF.

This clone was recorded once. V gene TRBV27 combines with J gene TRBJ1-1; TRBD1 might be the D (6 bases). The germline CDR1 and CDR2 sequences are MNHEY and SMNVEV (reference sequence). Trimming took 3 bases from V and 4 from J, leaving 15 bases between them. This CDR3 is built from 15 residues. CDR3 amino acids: CASSLVRGSATEAFF. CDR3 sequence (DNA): TGTGCCAGCAGTTTGGTCAGGGGATCCGCCACTGAAGCTTTCTTT.

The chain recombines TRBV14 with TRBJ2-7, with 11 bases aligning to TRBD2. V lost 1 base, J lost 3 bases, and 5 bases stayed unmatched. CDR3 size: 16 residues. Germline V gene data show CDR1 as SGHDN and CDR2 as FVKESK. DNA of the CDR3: TGTGCCAGCAGCCAAGCTCCTAGCGGGAGGATCTACGAGCAGTACTTC. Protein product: CASSQAPSGRIYEQYF.

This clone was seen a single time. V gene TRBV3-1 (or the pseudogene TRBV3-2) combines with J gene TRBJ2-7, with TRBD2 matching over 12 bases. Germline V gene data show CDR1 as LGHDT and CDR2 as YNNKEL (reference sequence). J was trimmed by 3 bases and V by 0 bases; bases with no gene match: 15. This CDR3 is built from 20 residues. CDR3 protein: CASSQDTQLTSGRSLYEQYF. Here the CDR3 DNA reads TGTGCCAGCAGCCAAGATACCCAGCTAACTAGCGGGAGGTCCCTCTACGAGCAGTACTTC.

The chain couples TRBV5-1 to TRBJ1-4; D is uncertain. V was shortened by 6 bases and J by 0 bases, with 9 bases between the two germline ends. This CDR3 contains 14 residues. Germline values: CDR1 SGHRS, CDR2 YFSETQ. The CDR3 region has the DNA TGCGCCAGCAAGTGGCGGCCAACTAATGAAAAACTGTTTTTT. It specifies CASKWRPTNEKLFF.

The CDR3 spells CSANSYNEQFF. In DNA, the CDR3 is TGCAGTGCTAATTCCTACAATGAGCAGTTCTTC. The chain has TRBV20-1 and TRBJ2-1, with D uncertain. Trimming stripped 4 bases from V and 1 base from J, with 2 bases between. Germline V gene data show CDR1 as DFQATT and CDR2 as SNEGSKA (reference sequence). CDR3 size: 11 residues.

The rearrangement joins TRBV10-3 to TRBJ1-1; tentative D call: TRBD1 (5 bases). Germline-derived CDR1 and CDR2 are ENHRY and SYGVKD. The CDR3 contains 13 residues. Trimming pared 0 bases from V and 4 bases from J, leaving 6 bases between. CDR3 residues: CAISESRGTEAFF. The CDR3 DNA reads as TGTGCCATCAGTGAGTCTAGGGGCACTGAAGCTTTCTTT.

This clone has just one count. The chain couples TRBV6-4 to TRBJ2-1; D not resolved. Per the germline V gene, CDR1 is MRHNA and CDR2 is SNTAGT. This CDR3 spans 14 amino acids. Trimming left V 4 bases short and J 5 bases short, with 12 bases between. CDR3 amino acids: CASSGNARNNEQFF. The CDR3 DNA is TGTGCCAGCAGTGGAAATGCGAGGAACAATGAGCAGTTCTTC.

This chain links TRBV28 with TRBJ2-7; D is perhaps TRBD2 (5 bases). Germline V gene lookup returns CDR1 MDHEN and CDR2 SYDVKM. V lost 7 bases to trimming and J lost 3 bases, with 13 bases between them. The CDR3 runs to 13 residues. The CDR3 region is CASTEARDYEQYF. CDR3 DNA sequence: TGTGCCAGCACGGAGGCGAGGGACTACGAGCAGTACTTC.

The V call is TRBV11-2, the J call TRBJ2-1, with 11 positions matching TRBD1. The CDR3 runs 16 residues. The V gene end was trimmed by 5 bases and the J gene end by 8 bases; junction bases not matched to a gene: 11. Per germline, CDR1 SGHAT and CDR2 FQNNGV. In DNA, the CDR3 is TGTGCCAGCAGCCGCACCGGGACAGGGGGACACTATGAGCAGTTCTTC. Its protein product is CASSRTGTGGHYEQFF.

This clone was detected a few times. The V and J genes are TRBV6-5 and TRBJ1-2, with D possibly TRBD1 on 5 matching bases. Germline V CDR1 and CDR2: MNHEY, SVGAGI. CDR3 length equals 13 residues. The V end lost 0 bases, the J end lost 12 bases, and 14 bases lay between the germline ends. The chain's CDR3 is CASSYSTGTNHTF. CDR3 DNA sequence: TGTGCCAGCAGTTACTCAACGGGGACTAATCACACCTTC.

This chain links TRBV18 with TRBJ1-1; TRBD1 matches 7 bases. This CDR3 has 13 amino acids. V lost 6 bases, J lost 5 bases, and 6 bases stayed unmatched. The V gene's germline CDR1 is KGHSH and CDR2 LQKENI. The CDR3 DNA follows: TGTGCCAGCTCCCGACAGGGAACGACTGAAGCTTTCTTT. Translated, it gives CASSRQGTTEAFF.